A selection of T cell receptor beta chains follows, all from one sample in a study of blood T cell repertoires in COVID-19. Sequencing was performed with immunoSEQ multiplex PCR; in TCRdb, only in-frame clones are kept and a portion is missing. In the table there are roughly 380,000 clones, 88% of which are singletons. What was sequenced was PBMCs or T cells enriched from blood (not recorded which). The receptors stem from a woman in her 30s who had been exposed to COVID-19. The CDR3 runs from the conserved cysteine through the conserved F or W. The order of the fields is V gene, D gene, J gene, clone size, CDR3 protein, CDR3 DNA. The D gene is left open where the match is weak. Size tells how often a clone was seen (once, few, many) or the class of an expanded clone, and some rows leave it out.

TRBV28,TRBD1,TRBJ2-4,once,CASSSAGQGSKNIQYF,TGTGCCAGCAGTTCCGCGGGACAGGGGTCCAAAAACATTCAGTACTTC
TRBV30,-,TRBJ1-2,-,CAWSSWVGQAQEGTF,TGTGCCTGGAGTTCCTGGGTGGGGCAGGCCCAGGAAGGGACCTTC
TRBV6-2/TRBV6-3,TRBD1,TRBJ1-1,-,CASSRQGQNTEAFF,TGTGCCAGCAGTCGACAGGGACAGAACACTGAAGCTTTCTTT
TRBV7-2,-,TRBJ1-5,-,CASSLVVLGGNQPQHF,TGTGCCAGCAGCTTAGTAGTATTGGGGGGGAATCAGCCCCAGCATTTT
TRBV3-1/TRBV3-2,TRBD2,TRBJ2-1,-,CASSQGGNEQFF,TGTGCCAGCAGCCAGGGGGGGAATGAGCAGTTCTTC
TRBV29-1,-,TRBJ2-3,-,CSGLGAVSTDTQYF,TGCAGCGGTTTGGGAGCGGTTAGCACAGATACGCAGTATTTT
TRBV3-1/TRBV3-2,TRBD2,TRBJ2-1,-,CASSQVLAGVDEQFF,TGTGCCAGCAGCCAAGTACTAGCGGGAGTTGATGAGCAGTTCTTC
TRBV10-1,TRBD1,TRBJ1-1,-,CASSESGTGGRAFF,TGCGCCAGCAGTGAGTCCGGGACAGGGGGCCGAGCTTTCTTT
TRBV28,-,TRBJ2-7,-,CASSLGFSLVLHRYEQYF,TGTGCCAGCAGTTTGGGTTTTTCCCTAGTCCTGCATCGTTACGAGCAGTACTTC
TRBV6-1,TRBD1,TRBJ1-1,once,CASSEDWTGSEAFF,TGTGCCAGCAGTGAAGATTGGACAGGCAGCGAAGCTTTCTTT
TRBV28,TRBD1,TRBJ2-7,-,CASSRDSLAYEQYF,TGTGCCAGCAGCCGGGACAGCCTTGCCTACGAGCAGTACTTC
TRBV7-7,TRBD1,TRBJ2-5,-,CASSPGTGGQETQYF,TGTGCTAGCAGCCCCGGGACAGGGGGACAAGAGACCCAGTACTTC
TRBV7-9,TRBD1,TRBJ1-2,-,CASSPPGRGHGYTF,TGTGCCAGCAGCCCTCCGGGCAGGGGGCACGGCTACACCTTC
TRBV5-4,TRBD2,TRBJ2-7,-,CASSRAGIPALSYEQYF,TGTGCCAGCAGCCGAGCGGGAATTCCAGCCCTCTCCTACGAGCAGTACTTC
TRBV14,-,TRBJ1-2,-,CASSQQGSSDGYTF,TGTGCCAGCAGCCAACAGGGCAGTTCGGATGGCTACACCTTC
TRBV10-2,-,TRBJ2-1,-,CASSGGLDYNEQFF,TGCGCCAGCAGTGGGGGACTGGACTACAATGAGCAGTTCTTC
TRBV18,-,TRBJ1-1,-,CASSPTGMGTEAFF,TGTGCCAGCTCACCAACAGGGATGGGCACTGAAGCTTTCTTT
TRBV29-1,-,TRBJ2-7,-,CSSSPYEQYF,TGCAGCTCGTCCCCCTACGAGCAGTACTTC
TRBV28,TRBD2,TRBJ2-1,-,CASPPRDLGLAGLNEQFF,TGTGCCAGCCCCCCTAGGGACCTGGGACTAGCGGGCCTCAATGAGCAGTTCTTC
TRBV12-3/TRBV12-4,TRBD2,TRBJ2-7,-,CASSVGGPYEQYF,TGTGCCAGCAGTGTGGGAGGGCCCTACGAGCAGTACTTC
TRBV25-1,TRBD2,TRBJ2-1,-,CASSDLREGEQFF,TGTGCCAGCAGTGATCTGAGGGAGGGTGAGCAGTTCTTC
TRBV18,-,TRBJ2-7,-,CASSPPSRGGVGGEQYF,TGTGCCAGCTCACCACCGAGCCGGGGTGGGGTAGGCGGCGAGCAGTACTTC
TRBV5-5,-,TRBJ1-4,-,CASSPSRPGERLWEKLFF,TGTGCCAGCAGCCCCTCGCGGCCCGGGGAACGGTTGTGGGAAAAACTGTTTTTT
TRBV5-1,TRBD2,TRBJ2-7,-,CASSLVAGGGYEQYF,TGCGCCAGCAGCTTGGTGGCGGGAGGGGGCTACGAGCAGTACTTC
TRBV10-2,-,TRBJ1-2,-,CASSEDRPNYGYTF,TGCGCCAGCAGTGAGGACAGGCCTAACTATGGCTACACCTTC
TRBV29-1,TRBD1,TRBJ2-1,-,CSATGLSYNEQFF,TGCAGCGCGACAGGGTTATCCTACAATGAGCAGTTCTTC